The 6 T cell receptor beta chains below all came from one sample that was sequenced in a study of T cell responses to AZD1222 COVID-19 vaccine. TCRdb's copy holds only in-frame clones and misses some; the assay was immunoSEQ multiplex PCR. The sample holds about 54,000 clones, more than 70% seen once. The input for sequencing was peripheral blood, taken 28 days after the second AZD1222 dose. Receptors originate from an adult who received the AZD1222 COVID-19 vaccine.

This clone appeared a few times. The chain is built from TRBV11-3 and TRBJ2-6; a possible D gene is TRBD1 (6 bases). Trimming removed 6 bases from V and 0 bases from J, with 9 bases in between. Per the germline V gene, CDR1 is SGHNT and CDR2 is YENEEA. This CDR3 is built from 15 residues. The CDR3 is CASRVQGSGANVLTF. For the CDR3, the DNA is TGTGCCAGCAGAGTACAGGGCTCTGGGGCCAACGTCCTGACTTTC.

The chain carries TRBV6-4 and TRBJ2-1, with 11 bases identical to TRBD2. Trimming took 6 bases from V and 8 from J; bases not matched to a gene: 12. CDR1 and CDR2 (germline): MRHNA, SNTAGT. The CDR3 contains 16 residues. The CDR3 spells CASSRTSGLPQHEQFF. The CDR3 bases are TGTGCCAGCAGCCGGACTAGCGGGCTTCCTCAACATGAGCAGTTCTTC.

The chain joins TRBV13 to TRBJ1-6; D gene uncertain. Between the trimmed V and J ends, which lost 5 bases and 6 bases, there was a span of 11 bases. Germline V gene sequence: CDR1 PRHDT, CDR2 FYEKMQ (reference sequence). The CDR3 loop spans 14 amino acids. Written as DNA, the CDR3 is TGTGCCAGCAGCCGGACGGTTCTTAATTCACCCCTCCACTTT. Protein sequence: CASSRTVLNSPLHF. The complete variable domain, with remaining parts taken from reference TRBV13 and TRBJ1-6, reads AAGVIQSPRHLIKEKRETATLKCYPIPRHDTVYWYQQGPGQDPQFLISFYEKMQSDKGSIPDRFSAQQFSDYHSELNMSSLELGDSALYFCASSRTVLNSPLHFGNGTRLTVT.

J is TRBJ2-2 and V is TRBV15, with 9 bases matching TRBD2. V was pared by 0 bases and J by 4 bases, with 6 bases of the junction left unmatched. The germline gives CDR1 LNHNV, CDR2 YYDKDF (reference sequence). The CDR3 runs 17 residues. The CDR3 protein is CATSRDAGGPSTGELFF. For the CDR3, the DNA is TGTGCCACCAGCAGAGATGCGGGAGGGCCGAGCACCGGGGAGCTGTTTTTT.

This clone appeared once. The chain couples TRBV3-1 (or the pseudogene TRBV3-2) to TRBJ1-3, with unresolved D. The V and J ends lost 2 bases and 6 bases respectively, with 14 bases between them. This CDR3 has 15 amino acids. CDR1 LGHDT and CDR2 YNNKEL come from the germline V gene (reference sequence). DNA for the CDR3: TGTGCCAGCAGCCAATTGAAGGGAACCCAAAACACCATATATTTT. This gives the protein CASSQLKGTQNTIYF.

V is TRBV18 and J is TRBJ2-1; D possibly corresponds to TRBD1 (5 bases). The ends were cut back, 3 bases at V and 4 bases at J, with 13 bases in the middle. Germline CDR1 is KGHSH and CDR2 is LQKENI. CDR3 length equals 15 residues. The CDR3 nucleotides read TGTGCCAGCTCACCCGGACACCGGAGATACAATGAGCAGTTCTTC. Its translation: CASSPGHRRYNEQFF. Full variable domain (rest looked up from reference TRBV18 and TRBJ2-1): NAGVMQNPRHLVRRRGQEARLRCSPMKGHSHVYWYRQLPEEGLKFMVYLQKENIIDESGMPKERFSAEFPKEGPSILRIQQVVRGDSAAYFCASSPGHRRYNEQFFGPGTRLTVL.